Following are 21 T cell receptor beta chains from one sample sequenced in a study of graft-versus-host responses after intestinal transplantation. The antigens of these receptors remain unknown. Clones were sequenced by immunoSEQ multiplex PCR, and TCRdb holds only the in-frame ones, with some missing. The data show roughly 120,000 clones, approximately 95% seen once. Sequenced here: unstimulated CD4+ T cells sorted from spleen or lymph node cells, sampled before intestinal transplant. The receptor set was obtained from a human donor who received an intestinal transplant.

V usage is TRBV15 and J usage is TRBJ2-2; the D gene is possibly TRBD2 (5 bases). The CDR3 loop spans 14 amino acids. Germline V gene lookup returns CDR1 LNHNV and CDR2 YYDKDF (reference sequence). Trimming pared 0 bases from V and 7 bases from J, leaving 9 bases between. The CDR3 loop is CATSRDPGNGELFF. The CDR3 coding sequence is TGTGCCACCAGCAGAGATCCGGGAAACGGGGAGCTGTTTTTT.

The chain is built from TRBV28 and TRBJ2-5; D is perhaps TRBD1 (5 bases). The J call may be incorrect, as the DNA end agrees better with TRBJ2-7. The germline V gene encodes CDR1 MDHEN and CDR2 SYDVKM. The CDR3 totals 14 residues. The CDR3 DNA follows: TGTGCCAGCAGTTTACAAGGGGCCTTCTACGAGCAGTACTTC. Its protein is CASSLQGAFYEQYF.

This rearrangement joins TRBV25-1 to TRBJ2-1; no clear D. The CDR3 length is 9 residues. Germline V gene lookup returns CDR1 MGHDK and CDR2 SYGVNS. V lost 8 bases to trimming and J lost 10 bases, with 6 bases between them. For the CDR3, the DNA is TGTGCCAGCGGCCCCGAGCAGTTCTTC. This gives the protein CASGPEQFF.

The rearrangement links TRBV10-3 to TRBJ2-7; D uncertain. The CDR3 is 15 residues long. Germline V gene lookup returns CDR1 ENHRY and CDR2 SYGVKD. V was clipped by 0 bases and J by 4 bases, with 13 bases between them. The CDR3 sequence is CAISESRNRDYEQYF. The CDR3 DNA is TGTGCCATCAGTGAGTCGAGGAATAGGGATTACGAGCAGTACTTC.

V is TRBV5-1 and J is TRBJ2-1, with D perhaps matching TRBD1 or TRBD2 (6 bases each). V lost 4 bases, J lost 8 bases, and 19 bases lay in between. CDR1 and CDR2 (germline): SGHRS, YFSETQ. The CDR3 has 15 amino acids. DNA of the CDR3: TGCGCCAGCAGCCACCCGGAGGGGGGCATGGATGAGCAGTTCTTC. Its translation is CASSHPEGGMDEQFF.

The chain combines TRBV19 with TRBJ1-5; D may be TRBD1 (6 bases). Trimming took 5 bases from V and 2 from J, leaving 13 bases between them. This CDR3 region has 15 residues. CDR1 LNHDA and CDR2 SQIVND come from the germline V gene (reference sequence). CDR3 sequence reads: CASSGYREGNQPQHF. CDR3 DNA: TGTGCCAGTAGTGGCTACAGGGAGGGCAATCAGCCCCAGCATTTT.

This chain uses TRBV7-6 with TRBJ1-4; TRBD1 might be the D (5 bases). CDR3 length: 15 residues. CDR1 SGHVS and CDR2 FNYEAQ come from the germline V gene. Between the trimmed V and J ends, which lost 1 base and 5 bases, there was a span of 11 bases. CDR3 loop: CASSLVWGGNEKLFF. CDR3 nucleotides: TGTGCCAGCAGCTTAGTATGGGGGGGGAATGAAAAACTGTTTTTT.

The chain links TRBV6-1 to TRBJ2-5, with D perhaps matching TRBD2 (5 bases). The length of the CDR3 is 14 residues. Per germline, CDR1 MNHNS and CDR2 SASEGT. Trimming pared 2 bases from V and 5 bases from J, leaving 12 bases between. The CDR3 DNA sequence: TGTGCCAGCAGTGAACTTCTAGCCTCCGAGACCCAGTACTTC. Protein sequence: CASSELLASETQYF.

The gene calls are TRBV9 and TRBJ2-3; D not certain. Trimming removed 0 bases at V and 6 bases at J, with 5 bases between. Looked up from germline, CDR1 is SGDLS and CDR2 is YYNGEE. The CDR3 sequence is 12 residues long. CDR3 coding DNA: TGTGCCAGCAGCGTAGGGGGTGATACGCAGTATTTT. Amino acids: CASSVGGDTQYF.

V is TRBV18 and J is TRBJ2-2; 9 positions match TRBD1. Germline V gene data show CDR1 as KGHSH and CDR2 as LQKENI. The trim removed 3 bases at V and 5 bases at J, leaving 7 bases unmatched. The CDR3 spans 16 residues. CDR3 sequence reads: CASSPLGTGRTGELFF. The CDR3 DNA is TGTGCCAGCTCACCGCTCGGGACAGGGAGAACCGGGGAGCTGTTTTTT.

The gene calls are TRBV4-1 and TRBJ2-4, with D tentatively TRBD1 or TRBD2 (5 bases each). This CDR3 is 17 amino acids long. The germline gives CDR1 MGHRA, CDR2 YSYEKL. Trimming left V 0 bases short and J 8 bases short, with 20 bases between. The chain's CDR3 is CASSQDRGFTQGDIQYF. CDR3 nucleotides: TGCGCCAGCAGCCAAGATCGCGGTTTTACCCAGGGAGACATTCAGTACTTC.

The CDR3 is CASSLVAMEQYF. The CDR3 region has the DNA TGTGCCAGCAGCTTGGTGGCAATGGAGCAGTACTTC. The chain joins TRBV5-4 to TRBJ2-7, with no clear D. This CDR3 contains 12 residues. Trimming stripped 0 bases from V and 7 bases from J, with 8 bases between. Germline V CDR1 and CDR2: SGHNT, YYREEE (reference sequence).

This clone was counted once. The genes are TRBV29-1 and TRBJ2-7, with D possibly matching TRBD2 (5 bases). The CDR3 totals 11 residues. Germline V gene sequence: CDR1 SQVTM, CDR2 ANQGSEA. V lost 1 base and J 12 bases, leaving 13 bases between the germline ends. The DNA of the CDR3 is TGCAGCGTTGAAGTTCGGGGTTTTGGGTACTTC. It codes for CSVEVRGFGYF.

The J gene is TRBJ1-1, the V gene TRBV10-3, with 7 bases aligning to TRBD1. CDR1 ENHRY and CDR2 SYGVKD come from the germline V gene. The ends lost 7 bases at V and 4 bases at J; junction bases unmatched: 6. The CDR3 contains 13 residues. The CDR3, as DNA: TGTGCCATCATTTCAAGGGGGCTCACTGAAGCTTTCTTT. Amino acid sequence: CAIISRGLTEAFF.

The chain combines TRBV6-6 with TRBJ1-5; D gene unclear. Germline CDR1 and CDR2: MNHNY and SVGAGI (reference sequence). The ends were cut back, 11 bases at V and 4 bases at J, with 18 bases in the middle. The CDR3 consists of 14 residues. CDR3 sequence reads: CASGPGPPNQPQHF. CDR3 DNA sequence: TGTGCCTCAGGACCAGGACCCCCTAATCAGCCCCAGCATTTT.

The chain carries TRBV11-3 and TRBJ2-1; no firm D call. Germline assignment: CDR1 SGHNT and CDR2 YENEEA. The V gene lost 6 bases and the J gene lost 4 bases, with 16 bases spanning the gap. This CDR3 contains 15 residues. CDR3 loop: CASSPDQTAYNEQFF. The DNA for the CDR3 is TGTGCCAGCAGTCCAGACCAAACAGCGTACAATGAGCAGTTCTTC. Full variable domain (outside the CDR3, taken from reference TRBV11-3 and TRBJ2-1): EAGVVQSPRYKIIEKKQPVAFWCNPISGHNTLYWYLQNLGQGPELLIRYENEEAVDDSQLPKDRFSAERLKGVDSTLKIQPAELGDSAVYLCASSPDQTAYNEQFFGPGTRLTVL.

The rearrangement links TRBV10-3 to TRBJ1-4; D gene unclear. V was pared by 8 bases and J by 0 bases, with 7 bases between. The CDR3 contains 13 residues. The germline V gene has CDR1 ENHRY and CDR2 SYGVKD. The CDR3 nucleotides read TGTGCCATCTCCGGGTCAACTAATGAAAAACTGTTTTTT. As protein: CAISGSTNEKLFF.

CDR3 in DNA: TGTGCCAGCAGTGCCTTAAGCGGGAGTCCCAAAAACATTCAGTACTTC. Its protein is CASSALSGSPKNIQYF. This rearrangement joins TRBV6-1 to TRBJ2-4, with 8 bases lining up with TRBD2. CDR3 size: 16 residues. Germline-derived CDR1 and CDR2 are MNHNS and SASEGT. The junction had 7 bases not matched to a gene; V was cut back by 4 bases and J by 2 bases.

V is TRBV28 and J is TRBJ1-1; D remains ambiguous. The CDR3 has 12 amino acids. V shed 7 bases and J shed 7 bases, with 13 bases lying between them. Germline CDR1 and CDR2: MDHEN and SYDVKM. DNA for the CDR3: TGTGCCAGCAACAGAAGGGCAGTTGAAGCTTTCTTT. This gives the protein CASNRRAVEAFF.

The chain is built from TRBV19 and TRBJ1-2; no definite D call. CDR1 and CDR2 from the germline V gene are LNHDA and SQIVND (reference sequence). Trimming pared 1 base from V and 4 bases from J, leaving 13 bases between. This CDR3 contains 15 residues. The CDR3 loop is CASSIAHGTAYGYTF. CDR3 in DNA: TGTGCCAGTAGTATAGCCCATGGCACCGCCTATGGCTACACCTTC.

The chain couples TRBV5-1 to TRBJ1-2; D unclear. This CDR3 comprises 15 residues. Trimming removed 1 base from V and 0 bases from J, with 10 bases in between. Germline V gene data show CDR1 as SGHRS and CDR2 as YFSETQ. CDR3 in amino acids: CASSLMGLANYGYTF. CDR3 DNA sequence: TGCGCCAGCAGCTTGATGGGTCTAGCTAACTATGGCTACACCTTC.